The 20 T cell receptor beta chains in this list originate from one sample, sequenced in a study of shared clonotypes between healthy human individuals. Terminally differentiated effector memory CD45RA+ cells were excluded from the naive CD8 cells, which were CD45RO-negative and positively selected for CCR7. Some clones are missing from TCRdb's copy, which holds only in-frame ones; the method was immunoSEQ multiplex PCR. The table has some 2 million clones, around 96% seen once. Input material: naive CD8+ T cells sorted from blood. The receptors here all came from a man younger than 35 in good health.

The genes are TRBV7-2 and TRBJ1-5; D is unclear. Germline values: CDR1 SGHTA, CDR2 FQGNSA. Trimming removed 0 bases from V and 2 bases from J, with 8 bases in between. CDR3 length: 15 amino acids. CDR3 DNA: TGTGCCAGCAGCTTAGCGACGCAGGGCAATCAGCCCCAGCATTTT. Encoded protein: CASSLATQGNQPQHF.

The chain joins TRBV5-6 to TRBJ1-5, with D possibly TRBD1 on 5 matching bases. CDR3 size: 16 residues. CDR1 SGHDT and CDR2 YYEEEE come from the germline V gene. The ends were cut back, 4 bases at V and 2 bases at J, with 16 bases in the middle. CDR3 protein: CASSDTREMGNQPQHF. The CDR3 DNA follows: TGTGCCAGCAGCGACACCAGGGAAATGGGCAATCAGCCCCAGCATTTT.

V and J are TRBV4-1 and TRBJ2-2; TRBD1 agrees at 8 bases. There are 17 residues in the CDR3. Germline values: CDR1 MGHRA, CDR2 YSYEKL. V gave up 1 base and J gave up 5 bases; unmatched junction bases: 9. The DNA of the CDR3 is TGCGCCAGCAGCCAAGCCCCCCGGGACAGGTCAACCGGGGAGCTGTTTTTT. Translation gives CASSQAPRDRSTGELFF.

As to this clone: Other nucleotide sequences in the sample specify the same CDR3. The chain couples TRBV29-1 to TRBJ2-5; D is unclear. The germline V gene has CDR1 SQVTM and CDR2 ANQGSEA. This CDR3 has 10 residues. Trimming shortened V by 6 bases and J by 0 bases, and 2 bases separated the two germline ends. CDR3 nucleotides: TGCAGCGTCAACCAAGAGACCCAGTACTTC. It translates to CSVNQETQYF.

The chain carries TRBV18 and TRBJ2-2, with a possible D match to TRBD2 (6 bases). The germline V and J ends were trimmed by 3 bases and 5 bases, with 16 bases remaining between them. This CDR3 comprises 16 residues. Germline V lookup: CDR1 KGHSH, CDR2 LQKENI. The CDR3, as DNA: TGTGCCAGCTCACCCTGGGACTCCTTGGGAACCGGGGAGCTGTTTTTT. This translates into CASSPWDSLGTGELFF.

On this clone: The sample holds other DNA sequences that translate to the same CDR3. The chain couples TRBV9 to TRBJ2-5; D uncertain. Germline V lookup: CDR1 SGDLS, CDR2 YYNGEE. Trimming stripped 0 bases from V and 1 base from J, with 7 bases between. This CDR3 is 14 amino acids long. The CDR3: CASSVADGQETQYF. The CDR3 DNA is TGTGCCAGCAGCGTAGCCGACGGCCAAGAGACCCAGTACTTC.

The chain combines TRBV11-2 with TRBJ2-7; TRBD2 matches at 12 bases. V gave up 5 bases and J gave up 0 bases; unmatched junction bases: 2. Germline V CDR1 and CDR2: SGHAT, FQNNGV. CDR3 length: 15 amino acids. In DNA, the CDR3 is TGTGCCAGCAGCGGACTAGCGGGATCCTCCTACGAGCAGTACTTC. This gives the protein CASSGLAGSSYEQYF.

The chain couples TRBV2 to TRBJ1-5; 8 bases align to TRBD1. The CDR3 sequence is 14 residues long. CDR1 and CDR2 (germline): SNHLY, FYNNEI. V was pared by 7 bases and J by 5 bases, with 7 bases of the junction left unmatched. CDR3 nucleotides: TGTGCCAGCAACCGAGGACAGGGAGATCAGCCCCAGCATTTT. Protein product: CASNRGQGDQPQHF.

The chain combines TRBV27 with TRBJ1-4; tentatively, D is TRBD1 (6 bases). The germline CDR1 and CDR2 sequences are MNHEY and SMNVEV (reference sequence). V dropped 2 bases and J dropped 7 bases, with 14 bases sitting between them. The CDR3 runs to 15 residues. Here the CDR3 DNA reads TGTGCCAGCAGTTTAAACAGGGTCTCCTTTGAAAAACTGTTTTTT. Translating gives CASSLNRVSFEKLFF.

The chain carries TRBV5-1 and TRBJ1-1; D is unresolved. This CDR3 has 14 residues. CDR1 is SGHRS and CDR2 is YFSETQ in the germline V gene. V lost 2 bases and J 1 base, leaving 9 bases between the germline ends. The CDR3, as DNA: TGCGCCAGCAGCTTCGACCCCCCGAACACTGAAGCTTTCTTT. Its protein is CASSFDPPNTEAFF.

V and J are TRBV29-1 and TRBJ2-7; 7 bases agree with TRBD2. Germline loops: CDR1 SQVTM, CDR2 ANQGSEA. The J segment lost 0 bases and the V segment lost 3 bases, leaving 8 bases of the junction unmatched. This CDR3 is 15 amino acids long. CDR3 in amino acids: CSVEVAGVHSYEQYF. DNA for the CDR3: TGCAGCGTTGAGGTAGCGGGTGTTCACTCCTACGAGCAGTACTTC.

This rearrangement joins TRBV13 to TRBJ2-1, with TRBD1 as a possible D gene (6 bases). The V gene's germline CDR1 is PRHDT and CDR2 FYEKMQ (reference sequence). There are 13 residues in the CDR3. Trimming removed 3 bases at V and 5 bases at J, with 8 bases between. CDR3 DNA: TGTGCCAGCAGCTTCGGACAGAACAATGAGCAGTTCTTC. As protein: CASSFGQNNEQFF.

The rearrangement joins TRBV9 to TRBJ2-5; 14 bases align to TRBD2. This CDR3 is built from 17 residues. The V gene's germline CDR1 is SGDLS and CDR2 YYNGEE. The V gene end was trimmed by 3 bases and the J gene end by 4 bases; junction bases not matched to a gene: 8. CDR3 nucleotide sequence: TGTGCCAGCAGCGCCGACGGGACTAGCGGGGGCGGAGAGACCCAGTACTTC. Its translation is CASSADGTSGGGETQYF.

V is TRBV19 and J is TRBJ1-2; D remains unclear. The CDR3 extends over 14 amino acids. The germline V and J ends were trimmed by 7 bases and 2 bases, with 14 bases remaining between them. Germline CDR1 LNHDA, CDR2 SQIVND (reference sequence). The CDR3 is CASTNLRGNYGYTF. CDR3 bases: TGTGCCAGTACCAATCTTCGGGGAAACTATGGCTACACCTTC.

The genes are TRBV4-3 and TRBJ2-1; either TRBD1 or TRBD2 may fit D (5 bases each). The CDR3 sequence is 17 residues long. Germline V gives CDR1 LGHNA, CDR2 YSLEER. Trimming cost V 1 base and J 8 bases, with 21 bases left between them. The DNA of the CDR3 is TGCGCCAGCAGCCAAGCCCCCCCCGGGGCGGTGGGGGATGAGCAGTTCTTC. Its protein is CASSQAPPGAVGDEQFF.

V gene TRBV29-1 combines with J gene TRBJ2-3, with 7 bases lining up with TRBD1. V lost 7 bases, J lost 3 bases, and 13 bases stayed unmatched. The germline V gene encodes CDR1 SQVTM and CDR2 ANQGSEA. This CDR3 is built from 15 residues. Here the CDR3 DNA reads TGCAGCGCAAAGAGGCAGGGGGATCCGACAGATACGCAGTATTTT. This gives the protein CSAKRQGDPTDTQYF.

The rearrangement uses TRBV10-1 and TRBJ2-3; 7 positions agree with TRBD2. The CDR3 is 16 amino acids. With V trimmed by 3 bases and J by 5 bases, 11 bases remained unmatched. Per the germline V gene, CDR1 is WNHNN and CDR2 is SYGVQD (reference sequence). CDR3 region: CASSESVGGELDTQYF. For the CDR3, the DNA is TGCGCCAGCAGTGAATCGGTTGGGGGGGAGTTAGATACGCAGTATTTT.

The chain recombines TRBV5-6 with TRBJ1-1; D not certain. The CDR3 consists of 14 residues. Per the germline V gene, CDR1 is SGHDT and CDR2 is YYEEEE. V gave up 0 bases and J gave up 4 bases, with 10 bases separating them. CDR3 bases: TGTGCCAGCAGCTTGGATTGGGCGGCCACTGAAGCTTTCTTT. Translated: CASSLDWAATEAFF.

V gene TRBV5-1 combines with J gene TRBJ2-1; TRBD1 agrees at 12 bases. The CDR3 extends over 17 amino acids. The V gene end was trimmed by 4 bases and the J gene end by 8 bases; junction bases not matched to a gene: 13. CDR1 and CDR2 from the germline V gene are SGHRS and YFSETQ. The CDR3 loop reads CASSPLPPGQGAHEQFF. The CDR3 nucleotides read TGCGCCAGCAGCCCGCTTCCACCGGGACAGGGGGCCCATGAGCAGTTCTTC.

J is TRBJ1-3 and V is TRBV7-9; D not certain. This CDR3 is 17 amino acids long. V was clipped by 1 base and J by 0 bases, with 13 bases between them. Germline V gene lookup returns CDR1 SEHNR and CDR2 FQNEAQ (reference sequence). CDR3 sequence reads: CASSLVGDYISGNTIYF. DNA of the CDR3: TGTGCCAGCAGCTTAGTGGGAGACTATATCTCTGGAAACACCATATATTTT.